This T cell receptor (beta chain) was identified during a study of T cells in Graves' hyperthyroidism and ophthalmopathy. The authors deemed Graves' hyperthyroidism stable absent ophthalmopathy progression within 18 months. The germline V and J ends were trimmed by 1 base and 0 bases, with 16 bases remaining between them. This CDR3 has 17 amino acids. Looked up from germline, CDR1 is SNHLY and CDR2 is FYNNEI. Amplification yielded TCR beta CDR3 regions, with RNA transcripts as the source. HTBI primers were employed in a first-round RT-PCR of the TCR CDR3. In TCRdb, the multiplex PCR reads were re-called with MiXCR into one record per CDR3 protein. Among under 650,000 distinct CDR3 sequences listed, around 16% were seen once.

The origin of this receptor is a woman younger than 45 with Graves' hyperthyroidism. V usage is TRBV2 and J usage is TRBJ2-7, with D perhaps assigned TRBD1 or TRBD2 (5 bases each). The specimen sequenced was blood. CDR3 region: CASSEDLGDVSSYEQYF. CDR3 nucleotides: TGTGCCAGCAGTGAAGACCTCGGGGACGTGAGCTCCTACGAGCAGTACTTC.